A selection of T cell receptor beta chains follows, all from one sample in a study of T cells in Graves' hyperthyroidism and ophthalmopathy. TCRdb itself ran the multiplex PCR reads through MiXCR, one entry per CDR3 protein. Of about 570,000 distinct CDR3 sequences detected, 35% to 55% appear once; the ten largest clones hold 19%. Specimen: peripheral blood or thyroid tissue (not recorded which). The receptors derive from an adult woman with Graves' disease, either hyperthyroidism or ophthalmopathy (not recorded which). Both conserved end residues are part of each CDR3. Fields, in order: J gene, CDR3 length, D gene, V gene, clone size, CDR3 protein, CDR3 DNA. D genes are given only for firm matches. Size is omitted from some rows. Given values are once, few, many or a class for expanded clones.

TRBJ2-6,16,NA,TRBV12-3/TRBV12-4,many,CASSRYRFSGANVLTF,TGTGCCAGCAGTAGATACAGGTTCTCTGGGGCCAACGTCCTGACTTTC
TRBJ1-4,15,NA,TRBV11-2,many,CASSSRPARNEKLFF,TGTGCCAGCAGCTCCCGCCCCGCCCGTAATGAAAAACTGTTTTTT
TRBJ1-6,13,NA,TRBV5-1,few,CASADGLNSPLHF,TGCGCCAGCGCGGACGGACTGAATTCACCCCTCCACTTT
TRBJ2-3,14,TRBD2,TRBV6-5,NA,CASLPSGHTDTQYF,TGTGCCAGCCTGCCTAGCGGACACACAGATACGCAGTATTTT
TRBJ2-7,13,NA,TRBV9,many,CASSVGSEYEQYF,TGTGCCAGCAGCGTCGGTAGCGAGTACGAGCAGTACTTC
TRBJ2-5,13,TRBD1,TRBV20-1,many,CSAVDRGLETQYF,TGCAGTGCTGTTGACAGGGGACTAGAGACCCAGTACTTC
TRBJ2-3,14,TRBD2,TRBV12-3/TRBV12-4,few,CASQAGGSKDTQYF,TGTGCCAGTCAGGCTGGCGGGAGCAAAGATACGCAGTATTTT
TRBJ1-2,15,TRBD1,TRBV5-1,NA,CASSFTGSGGNGYTF,TGCGCCAGCAGCTTTACAGGATCAGGGGGCAATGGCTACACCTTC
TRBJ1-4,12,NA,TRBV6-2/TRBV6-3,NA,CATRKADEKLFF,TGTGCCACCCGAAAGGCGGATGAAAAACTGTTTTTT
TRBJ2-2,15,TRBD2,TRBV7-3,NA,CASSTSAGVAGELFF,TGTGCCAGCAGCACATCGGCGGGAGTGGCGGGGGAGCTGTTTTTT
TRBJ1-1,14,NA,TRBV28,many,CASSLDRRNTEAFF,TGTGCCAGCAGCTTGGACAGAAGGAACACTGAAGCTTTCTTT
TRBJ1-1,11,NA,TRBV9,NA,CASSESSEQFF,TGTGCCAGCAGCGAATCCAGTGAGCAGTTCTTT
TRBJ1-1,13,NA,TRBV7-9,NA,CASSPLGATEAFF,TGTGCCAGTAGTCCCCTCGGGGCCACTGAAGCTTTCTTT
TRBJ2-2,16,NA,TRBV6-4,many,CASSPGGDSYTGELFF,TGTGCCAGCAGCCCCGGCGGGGATTCTTACACCGGGGAGCTGTTTTTT
TRBJ2-7,14,NA,TRBV7-9,once,CASSLWQGNYEQYF,TGTGCCAGCAGCTTATGGCAGGGTAACTACGAGCAGTACTTC
TRBJ1-4,14,NA,TRBV20-1,NA,CSARDLGLNEKLFF,TGCAGTGCTAGAGATTTGGGACTTAATGAAAAACTGTTTTTT
TRBJ2-5,12,TRBD2,TRBV11-2,few,CASSGLVETQYF,TGTGCCAGCAGTGGACTAGTCGAGACCCAGTACTTC
TRBJ1-6,13,NA,TRBV27,NA,CASRSQQNSPLHF,TGTGCCAGCAGAAGTCAGCAAAATTCACCCCTCCACTTT